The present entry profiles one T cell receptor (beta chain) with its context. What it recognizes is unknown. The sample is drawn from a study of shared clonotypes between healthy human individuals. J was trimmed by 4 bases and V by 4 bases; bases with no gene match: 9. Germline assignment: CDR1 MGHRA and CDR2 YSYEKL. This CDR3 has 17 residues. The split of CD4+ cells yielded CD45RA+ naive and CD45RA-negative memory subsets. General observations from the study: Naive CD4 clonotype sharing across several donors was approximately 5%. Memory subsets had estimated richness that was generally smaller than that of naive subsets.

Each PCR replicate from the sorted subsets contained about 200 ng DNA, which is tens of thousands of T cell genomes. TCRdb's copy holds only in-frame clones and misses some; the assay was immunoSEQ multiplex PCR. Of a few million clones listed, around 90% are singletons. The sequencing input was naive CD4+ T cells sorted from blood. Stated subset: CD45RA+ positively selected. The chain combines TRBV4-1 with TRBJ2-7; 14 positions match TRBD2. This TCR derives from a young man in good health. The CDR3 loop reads CASSPDLTSGGAYEQYF. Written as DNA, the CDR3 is TGCGCCAGCAGCCCCGACTTGACTAGCGGGGGGGCTTACGAGCAGTACTTC.